This TCR beta chain was retrieved from a study of graft-versus-host responses after intestinal transplantation. Study in general: Grafts that recipients had were multivisceral, liver-intestinal, or isolated intestinal transplants. The recipients all started with anti-thymocyte globulin induction and then took tacrolimus and steroids for 3 to 4 years.

Notes on the study in general: Peak circulating GvH clone levels were associated with early post-transplant HvG declines. Detected in recipient marrow were GvH clones, some of which were first observed in ileum or blood.

TCRdb's copy holds only in-frame clones and misses some; the assay was immunoSEQ multiplex PCR. The data show about 90,000 clones, with approximately 92% seen just once and about 0.28% held by the top ten. Remarks on this clone: Its antigen is undetermined.

The germline V and J ends were trimmed by 5 bases and 6 bases, with 10 bases remaining between them. The CDR3 totals 13 residues. Germline CDR1 is MNHNY and CDR2 is SVGAGI (reference sequence). Sample: unstimulated CD4+ T cells sorted from spleen or lymph node cells, taken before intestinal transplant. The source is a human donor who received an intestinal transplant. The chain uses TRBV6-6 and TRBJ2-2, with D perhaps matching TRBD2 (7 bases). This CDR3 is CASSNGGPGELFF. The DNA of the CDR3 is TGTGCCAGCAGTAACGGGGGGCCCGGGGAGCTGTTTTTT.